This T cell receptor beta chain is drawn from a study of blood T cell repertoires in COVID-19. Study in general: Acute and convalescent COVID-19 specimens originated in the United States, Italy and Spain.

Original data processing: By means of reference gene primer amplification, nucleated cell counts were estimated. Only in-frame clones appear in the TCRdb table, and some are missing; sequencing was by immunoSEQ multiplex PCR. V and J calls plus clone size are reproduced from that table; the DNA served to infer D and trimming. Of about 49,000 clones detected, 87% appear once; the ten largest clones hold about 4.7%. This TCR was sampled from a human donor in a cohort sampled during active COVID-19. Material: peripheral blood.

The CDR3 DNA reads TGTGCCAGCAGGACGACAGGGGCAGGAAACACCATATATTTT. Translation gives CASRTTGAGNTIYF. The V and J genes are TRBV7-8 and TRBJ1-3; 8 bases match TRBD1. The CDR3 loop spans 14 amino acids. CDR1 and CDR2 from the germline V gene are SGHVS and FQNEAQ. After removal of 6 bases from V and 4 bases from J, the junction contained 5 bases not matched to a gene.